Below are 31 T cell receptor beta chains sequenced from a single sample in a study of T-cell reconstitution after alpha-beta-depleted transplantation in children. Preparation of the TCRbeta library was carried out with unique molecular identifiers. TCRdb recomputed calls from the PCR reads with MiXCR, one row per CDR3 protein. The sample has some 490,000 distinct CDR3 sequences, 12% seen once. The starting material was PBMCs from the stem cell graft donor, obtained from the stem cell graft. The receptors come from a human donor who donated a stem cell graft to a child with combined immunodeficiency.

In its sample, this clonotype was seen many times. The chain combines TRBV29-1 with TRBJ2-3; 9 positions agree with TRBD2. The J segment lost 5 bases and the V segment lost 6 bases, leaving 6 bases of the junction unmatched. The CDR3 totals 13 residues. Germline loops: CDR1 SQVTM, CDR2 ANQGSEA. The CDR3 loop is CSVGGRAEDTQYF. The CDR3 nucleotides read TGCAGCGTGGGCGGGAGGGCCGAAGATACGCAGTATTTT.

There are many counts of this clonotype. CDR3 sequence: CASSSGTISTETQYF. CDR3 sequence (DNA): TGTGCCAGCAGTTCCGGGACCATCTCGACGGAGACCCAGTACTTC. The V and J genes are TRBV6-5 and TRBJ2-5, with D perhaps given as TRBD1 or TRBD2 (5 bases each). The CDR3 consists of 15 residues. Germline CDR1 is MNHEY and CDR2 is SVGAGI. V was cut by 4 bases and J by 5 bases, with 17 bases left in between.

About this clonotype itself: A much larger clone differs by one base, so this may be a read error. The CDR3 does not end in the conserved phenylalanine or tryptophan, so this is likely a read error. The CDR3 DNA reads as TGTGCCAGCCTCTGGGCCGCCGAGGGAAATCAGCCCCAGCATGTT. Translating it yields CASLWAAEGNQPQHV. The V call is TRBV6-2 or TRBV6-3, the J call TRBJ1-5; the D is unclear. The CDR3 contains 15 residues. The V end lost 8 bases, the J end lost 4 bases, and 18 bases lay between the germline ends. Per the germline V gene, CDR1 is MNHEY and CDR2 is SVGEGT.

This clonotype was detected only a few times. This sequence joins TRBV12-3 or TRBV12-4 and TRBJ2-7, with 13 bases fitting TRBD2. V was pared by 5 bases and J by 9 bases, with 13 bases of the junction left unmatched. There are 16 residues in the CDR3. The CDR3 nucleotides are TGTGCCAGCAGTGTATGGACTAGCGGGGGTCCCGTGAGGCAGTACTTC. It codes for CASSVWTSGGPVRQYF.

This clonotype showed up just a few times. CDR3 DNA: TGTGCCAGCAGCTTATGGGTAGCGGGATTGAAGAGCGAGCAGTACTTC. Its translation is CASSLWVAGLKSEQYF. The V call is TRBV7-3, the J call TRBJ2-7; TRBD2 matches 8 bases. Germline V gene lookup returns CDR1 SGHTA and CDR2 FQGTGA. The CDR3 runs 16 residues. The V and J ends lost 2 bases and 6 bases, in that order; junction bases with no gene match: 12.

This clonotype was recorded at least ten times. CDR3 in DNA: TGTGCCACCAGTGATTTTGGGAGGGACACCGGGGAGCTGTTTTTT. It encodes CATSDFGRDTGELFF. This chain connects TRBV24-1 to TRBJ2-2; the match to TRBD2 covers 7 bases. After removal of 1 base from V and 3 bases from J, the junction contained 1 base not matched to a gene. Germline CDR1 is KGHDR and CDR2 is SFDVKD. There are 15 residues in the CDR3.

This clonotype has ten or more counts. The CDR3 DNA is TGTGCCAGCAGAGATTTACCCGGGACAAGGAAGGATGAGCAGTACTTC. Encoded protein: CASRDLPGTRKDEQYF. The V and J genes are TRBV27 and TRBJ2-7; a possible D gene is TRBD1 (6 bases). Trimming removed 6 bases at V and 7 bases at J, with 25 bases between. Germline-derived CDR1 and CDR2 are MNHEY and SMNVEV (reference sequence). CDR3 length: 16 amino acids.

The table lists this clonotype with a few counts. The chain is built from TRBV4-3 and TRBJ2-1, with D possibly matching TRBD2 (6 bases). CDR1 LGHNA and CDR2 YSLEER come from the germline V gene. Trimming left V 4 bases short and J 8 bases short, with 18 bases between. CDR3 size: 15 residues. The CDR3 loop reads CASSPGWRTKDEQFF. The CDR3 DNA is TGCGCCAGCAGCCCAGGGTGGCGGACTAAGGATGAGCAGTTCTTC.

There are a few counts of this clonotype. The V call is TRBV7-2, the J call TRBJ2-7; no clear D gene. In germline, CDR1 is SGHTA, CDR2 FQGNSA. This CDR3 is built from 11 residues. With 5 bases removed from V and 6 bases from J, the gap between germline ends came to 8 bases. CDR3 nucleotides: TGTGCCAGCAGCAGTTCGTTCGAGCAGTACTTC. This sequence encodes CASSSSFEQYF.

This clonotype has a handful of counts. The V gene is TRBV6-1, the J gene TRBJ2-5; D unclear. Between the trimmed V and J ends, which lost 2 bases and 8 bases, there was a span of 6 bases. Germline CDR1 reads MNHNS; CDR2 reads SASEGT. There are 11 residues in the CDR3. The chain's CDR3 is CASSEMSTQYF. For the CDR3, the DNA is TGTGCCAGCAGTGAAATGAGTACCCAGTACTTC.

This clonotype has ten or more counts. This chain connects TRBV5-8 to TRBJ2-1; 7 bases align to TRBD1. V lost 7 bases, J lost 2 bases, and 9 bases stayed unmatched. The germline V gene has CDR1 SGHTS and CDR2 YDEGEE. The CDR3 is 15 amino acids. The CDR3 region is CASQEPGTAYNEQFF. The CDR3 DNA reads TGTGCCAGCCAAGAGCCCGGGACAGCCTACAATGAGCAGTTCTTC.

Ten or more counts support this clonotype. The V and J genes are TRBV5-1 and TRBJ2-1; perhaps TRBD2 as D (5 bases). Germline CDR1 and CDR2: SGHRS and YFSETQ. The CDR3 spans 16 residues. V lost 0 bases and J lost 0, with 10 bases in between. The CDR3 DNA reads TGCGCCAGCAGCTTGGCCGGGATGGGCTCCTACAATGAGCAGTTCTTC. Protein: CASSLAGMGSYNEQFF.

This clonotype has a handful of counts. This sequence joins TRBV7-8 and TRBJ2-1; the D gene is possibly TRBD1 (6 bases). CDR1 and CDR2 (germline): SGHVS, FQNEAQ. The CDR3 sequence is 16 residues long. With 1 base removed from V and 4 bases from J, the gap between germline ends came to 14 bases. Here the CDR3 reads CASSLGSQGWYNEQFF. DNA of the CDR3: TGTGCCAGCAGCTTAGGCTCGCAGGGGTGGTACAATGAGCAGTTCTTC.

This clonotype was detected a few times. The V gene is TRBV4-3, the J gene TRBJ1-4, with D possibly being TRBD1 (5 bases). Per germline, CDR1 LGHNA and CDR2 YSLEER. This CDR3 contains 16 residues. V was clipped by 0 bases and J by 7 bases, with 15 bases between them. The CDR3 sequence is CASSQDRTISAEKLFF. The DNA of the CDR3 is TGCGCCAGCAGCCAAGATAGGACAATTTCGGCTGAAAAACTGTTTTTT.

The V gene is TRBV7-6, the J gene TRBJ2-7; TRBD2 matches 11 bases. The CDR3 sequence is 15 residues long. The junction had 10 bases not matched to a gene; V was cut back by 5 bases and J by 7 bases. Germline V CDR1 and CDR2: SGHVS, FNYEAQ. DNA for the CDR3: TGTGCCAGCAGCCCTGTGATAGCGGGAGGGCGTGAGCAGTACTTC. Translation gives CASSPVIAGGREQYF.

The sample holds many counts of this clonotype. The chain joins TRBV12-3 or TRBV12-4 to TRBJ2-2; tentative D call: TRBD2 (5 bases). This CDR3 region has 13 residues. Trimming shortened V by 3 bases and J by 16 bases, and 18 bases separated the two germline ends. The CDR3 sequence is CASSFAVGVATFF. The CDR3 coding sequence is TGTGCCAGCAGTTTCGCTGTCGGGGTAGCGACGTTTTTT.

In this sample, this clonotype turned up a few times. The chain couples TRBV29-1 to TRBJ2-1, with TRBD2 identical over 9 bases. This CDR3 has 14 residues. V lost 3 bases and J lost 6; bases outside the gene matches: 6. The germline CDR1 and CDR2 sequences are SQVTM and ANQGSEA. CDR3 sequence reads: CSVESSGSINEQFF. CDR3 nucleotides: TGCAGCGTTGAGAGTAGCGGGAGTATCAATGAGCAGTTCTTC.

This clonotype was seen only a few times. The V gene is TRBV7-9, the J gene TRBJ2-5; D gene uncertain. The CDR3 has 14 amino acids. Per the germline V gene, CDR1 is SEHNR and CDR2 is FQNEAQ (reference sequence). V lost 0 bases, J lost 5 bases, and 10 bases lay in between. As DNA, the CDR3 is TGTGCCAGCAGCTTAGCGCTGGTTCAGGAGACCCAGTACTTC. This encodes CASSLALVQETQYF.

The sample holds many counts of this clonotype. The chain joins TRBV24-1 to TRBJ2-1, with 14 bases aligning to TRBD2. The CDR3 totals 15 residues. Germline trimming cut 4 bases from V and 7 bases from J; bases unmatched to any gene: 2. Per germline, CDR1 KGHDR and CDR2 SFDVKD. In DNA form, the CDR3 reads TGTGCCACCAGTGAACGACTAGCGGGAGGGAATGAGCAGTTCTTC. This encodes CATSERLAGGNEQFF.

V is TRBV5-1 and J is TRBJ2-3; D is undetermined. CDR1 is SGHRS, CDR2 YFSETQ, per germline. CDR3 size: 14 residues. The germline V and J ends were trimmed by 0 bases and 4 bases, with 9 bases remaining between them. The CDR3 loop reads CASSLANRADTQYF. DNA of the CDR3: TGCGCCAGCAGCTTGGCCAATAGAGCAGATACGCAGTATTTT.

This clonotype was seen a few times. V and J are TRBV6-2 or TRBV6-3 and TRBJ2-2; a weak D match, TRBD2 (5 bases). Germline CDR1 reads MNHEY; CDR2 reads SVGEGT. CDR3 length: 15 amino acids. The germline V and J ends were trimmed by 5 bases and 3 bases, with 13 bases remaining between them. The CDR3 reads CASSTLGAYTGELFF. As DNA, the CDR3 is TGTGCCAGCAGTACCCTGGGAGCCTACACCGGGGAGCTGTTTTTT.

This CDR3 is CSVWGGDGYEQYF. CDR3 bases: TGCAGCGTTTGGGGAGGGGATGGCTACGAGCAGTACTTC. This rearrangement joins TRBV29-1 to TRBJ2-7; TRBD2 aligns across 7 bases. Germline V gene lookup returns CDR1 SQVTM and CDR2 ANQGSEA. The J segment lost 3 bases and the V segment lost 5 bases, leaving 7 bases of the junction unmatched. CDR3 length: 13 amino acids.

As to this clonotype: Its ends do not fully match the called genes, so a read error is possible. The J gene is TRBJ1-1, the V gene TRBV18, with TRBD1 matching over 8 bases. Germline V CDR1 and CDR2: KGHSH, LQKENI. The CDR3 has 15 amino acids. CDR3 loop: CASSTGRGLGTETFF. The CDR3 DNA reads TGTGCCAGCTCAACAGGCAGGGGGCTCGGCACTGAAACTTTCTTT.

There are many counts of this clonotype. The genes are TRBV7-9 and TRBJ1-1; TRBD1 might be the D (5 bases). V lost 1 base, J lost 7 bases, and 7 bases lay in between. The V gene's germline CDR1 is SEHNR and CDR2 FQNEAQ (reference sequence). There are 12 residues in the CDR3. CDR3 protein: CASSLVGVEAFF. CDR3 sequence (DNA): TGTGCCAGCAGCTTAGTGGGGGTTGAAGCTTTCTTT. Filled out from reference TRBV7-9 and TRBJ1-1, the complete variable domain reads DTGVSQNPRHKITKRGQNVTFRCDPISEHNRLYWYRQTLGQGPEFLTYFQNEAQLEKSRLLSDRFSAERPKGSFSTLEIQRTEQGDSAMYLCASSLVGVEAFFGQGTRLTVV.

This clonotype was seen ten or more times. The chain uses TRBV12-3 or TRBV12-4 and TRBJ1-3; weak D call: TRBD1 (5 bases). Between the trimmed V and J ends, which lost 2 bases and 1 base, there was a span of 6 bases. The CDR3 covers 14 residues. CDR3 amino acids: CASSLRGSGNTIYF. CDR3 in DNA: TGTGCCAGCAGTTTAAGGGGATCTGGAAACACCATATATTTT.

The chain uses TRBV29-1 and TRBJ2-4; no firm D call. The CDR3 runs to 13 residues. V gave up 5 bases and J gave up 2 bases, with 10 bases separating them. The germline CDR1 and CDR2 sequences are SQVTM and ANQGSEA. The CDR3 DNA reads TGCAGCGTTAAAGGGTGGTCCAAAAACATTCAGTACTTC. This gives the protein CSVKGWSKNIQYF.

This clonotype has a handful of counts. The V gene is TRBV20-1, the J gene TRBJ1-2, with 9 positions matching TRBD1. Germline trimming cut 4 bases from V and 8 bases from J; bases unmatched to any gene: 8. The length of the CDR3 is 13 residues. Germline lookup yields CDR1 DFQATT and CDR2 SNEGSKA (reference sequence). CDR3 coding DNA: TGCAGTGCTAATAGGGGACAGGGAGACGGCTACACCTTC. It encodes CSANRGQGDGYTF.

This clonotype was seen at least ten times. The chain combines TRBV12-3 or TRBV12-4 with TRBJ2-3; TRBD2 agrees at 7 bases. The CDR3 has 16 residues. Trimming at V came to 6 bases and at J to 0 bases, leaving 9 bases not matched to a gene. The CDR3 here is CASSPPLAASTDTQYF. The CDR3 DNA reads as TGTGCCAGCAGCCCCCCCCTAGCGGCTAGCACAGATACGCAGTATTTT.

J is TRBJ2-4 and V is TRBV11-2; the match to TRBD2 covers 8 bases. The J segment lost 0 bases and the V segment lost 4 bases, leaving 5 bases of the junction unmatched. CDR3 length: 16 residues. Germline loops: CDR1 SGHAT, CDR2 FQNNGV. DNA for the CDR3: TGTGCCAGCAGCTATCGGGGGGGACCAGCCAAAAACATTCAGTACTTC. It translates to CASSYRGGPAKNIQYF.

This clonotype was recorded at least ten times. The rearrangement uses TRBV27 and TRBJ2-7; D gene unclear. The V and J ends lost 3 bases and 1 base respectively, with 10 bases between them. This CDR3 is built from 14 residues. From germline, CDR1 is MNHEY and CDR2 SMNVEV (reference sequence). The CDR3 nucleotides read TGTGCCAGCAGTTTTCTGGGCCCATCCTACGAGCAGTACTTC. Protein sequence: CASSFLGPSYEQYF.

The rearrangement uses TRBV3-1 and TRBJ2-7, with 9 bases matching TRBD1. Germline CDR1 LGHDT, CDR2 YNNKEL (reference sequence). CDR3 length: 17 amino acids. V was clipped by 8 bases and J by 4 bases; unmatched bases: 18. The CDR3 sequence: CASGGTGSKRAVYEQYF. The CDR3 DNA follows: TGTGCCAGCGGGGGGACAGGGTCAAAAAGAGCTGTTTACGAGCAGTACTTC.